This T cell receptor (beta chain) comes out of a study of Japanese encephalitis immunity and Zika vaccine responses (dated by TCRdb to about 2021). Study-level background: Included participants received three 5.0 ug doses of alum-adjuvanted ZPIV at weeks 0, 4 and 28. About a dozen participants were given two doses of JEV vaccine (IXIARO) 28 days apart, two to three months before the first ZPIV dose. About six representative participants per pre-vaccination group were picked for TCR sequencing, using samples from week 52 and from week 0, the point after pre-vaccination but before ZPIV. TCR repertoires from a few flavivirus-naive individuals were additionally analyzed at weeks 2, 6 and 52 after the start of ZPIV vaccination. For stimulations, either ZIKV structural-protein peptide pools divided into flavivirus-conserved and non-conserved sets or JEV or YFV peptides matching the pre-vaccination were used. The study tested whether CD4 T cell responses to the Zika vaccine were shaped by prior Japanese encephalitis virus (JEV) or yellow fever virus (YFV) vaccination. One dose of YFV vaccine (YF-VAX) was administered before ZPIV to about a dozen participants, and 8 to 10 participants were flavivirus-naive. The ZIKV peptides, 15-mers that overlapped by 11 residues, were chosen for containing NetMHCpan/NetMHCII-predicted epitopes with affinity below 50 nM. General study outcomes and caveats: Repertoire similarity across time-points and stimulations was higher in JEV-pre-vaccinated donors than in YFV-pre-vaccinated donors, indicating more clonotypes shared between ZIKV and JEV stimulation. Samples clustered by participant with no similarity between individuals, suggesting no public TCRs were detected. CD8 T cell responses of very low magnitude were detected against ZIKV peptide pools and were observed in only a few individuals. Peptide-pool deconvolution was not performed because of sample size limitations, and consequently the individual peptides driving cross-reactive responses were not identified. The analysis was restricted to a subset of trial participants with three doses and adequate samples, and the entire vaccinated cohort was not analyzed. After ZPIV, a significant decrease in repertoire richness of CD4 T cells responding to conserved ZIKV epitopes was observed in JEV-pre-vaccinated donors.

V has 3 bases trimmed and J has 5 bases trimmed; junction bases matching no gene number 7. The CDR3 covers 15 residues, taking in both the cysteine and the phenylalanine. The entry retains the CDR3 DNA only, 45 bases that are in frame from base 1. Taken from the germline V gene, the CDR1 and CDR2 loops are KGHSH and LQKENI. Library construction relied on 5' RACE. Before sequencing, TCRbeta libraries were pooled in proportion to the sorted cell numbers of each library. RNAzol RT was used to extract total RNA from the sorted cells, and cDNA was then synthesized using an oligo(dT) primer together with a template-switching oligo. The TCRbeta V-CDR3-J region was amplified by PCR between a SMARTer oligo primer and a TCRbeta constant-region primer using Kapa HiFi. A second PCR attached Illumina adaptors and sample-specific index barcodes, followed by HighPrep bead cleanup and Bioanalyzer confirmation of a band of roughly 650 bp. Libraries were sequenced on an Illumina MiSeq with 2x151 bp paired-end reads. In the paper's pipeline: An in-house Java program demultiplexed the reads, and MiXCR assigned TCRbeta annotations and counted clonotypes. Repertoire overlap was measured with Morisita-Horn indices from the R package vegan, along with UPGMA clustering and Circos plots of recurring clonotypes. Shannon diversity and richness were normalized to the highest possible value given the input cell numbers, yielding values from 0 to 1. MUSCLE was used to align CDR3beta sequences, SeqinR to compute distances, and R to plot multidimensional scaling. The public reads were run again by TCRdb, first through fastp at Q25 and then through MiXCR, and only productive beta chains were kept. Each record represents a unique CDR3 protein, reported with the most common genes and DNA among its rows. TCRdb's processing, not the authors' own work, is the source of the V and J calls. This sample gives approximately 290 distinct CDR3 sequences in total; 2.5% to 3% of them show up just once. The top ten clones comprise about 33% of the sample.

This clonotype is termed medium-sized (0.01 to 0.1%). No qualities accompany the bases; no much larger clone lies one base away. PBMCs were labeled with CellTrace CFSE and were cultured for about 6 days in RPMI containing approximately 8% human serum plus peptide pools at roughly 0.91 ug/mL each. On a BD FACSAria, proliferating CD4 T cells were sorted without fixation as live CD56-CD19-CD16-CD3+CD4+ CFSE-low cells. The enrolled adults were healthy and tested seronegative for ZIKV, JEV, YFV, DENV and WNV on microneutralization screening. Samples were obtained from a phase 1, double-blinded, randomized, placebo-controlled trial of an alum-adjuvanted Zika purified-inactivated virus (ZPIV) vaccine. Peripheral blood mononuclear cells were isolated using a standard procedure and then kept frozen in liquid nitrogen until they were used.

Material: antigen-activated CD4+ T cells from blood, cultured, obtained during a Zika inactivated vaccine study. The chain is encoded by TRBV18 joined to TRBJ1-1; 9 of the junction bases match TRBD1. The clonotype was recovered from an adult woman who received an inactivated Zika virus vaccine. The CDR3 here reads CASSPRIDRGTEAFF. DNA sequence: TGTGCCAGCTCACCCCGAATAGACAGGGGGACTGAAGCTTTCTTT.